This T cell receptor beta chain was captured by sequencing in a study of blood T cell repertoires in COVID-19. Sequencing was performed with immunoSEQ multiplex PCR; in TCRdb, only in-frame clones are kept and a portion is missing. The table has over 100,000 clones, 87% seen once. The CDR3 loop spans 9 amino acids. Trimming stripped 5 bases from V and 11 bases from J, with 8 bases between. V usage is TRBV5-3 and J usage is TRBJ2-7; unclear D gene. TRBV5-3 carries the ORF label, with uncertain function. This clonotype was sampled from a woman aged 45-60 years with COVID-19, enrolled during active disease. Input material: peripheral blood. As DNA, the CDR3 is TGTGCCAGAAGACCTAATAAGTACTTC. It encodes CARRPNKYF.